The T cell receptor (beta chain) under discussion was sequenced for a study of CD8 T cells in Susac syndrome. In this sample, this clonotype turned up once. It was with random hexamers that 0.5 to 1 ug RNA was reverse transcribed. TCR beta CDR3 was amplified by immunoSEQ multiplex PCR. This amplification extended across 54 Vbeta and 13 Jbeta segments. TCRdb processed the immunoSEQ multiplex PCR reads anew with MiXCR; each CDR3 protein has one entry. The data show roughly 180,000 distinct CDR3 sequences, with less than 95% seen just once and about 0.1% held by the top ten. The sequenced target, TCR beta, came from blood CD8+ and CD4+ T cells. Controls matched for age and sex were healthy donors. While CD8+ and CD4+ T cells were isolated negatively, TEMRA cells were enriched by FACS. Sequencing was performed on CD4+ T cells from PBMCs. The receptor comes from a human donor in good health.

CDR3 sequence (DNA): TGCAGTGCTTCCGACAGGGGCCGCACAGATACGCAGTATTTT. Its translation: CSASDRGRTDTQYF. This rearrangement joins TRBV20-1 to TRBJ2-3; 8 nucleotides match TRBD1. Losses at the gene ends were 5 bases for V and 1 base for J; bases not matched to a gene: 5. The CDR3 sequence is 14 residues long. From germline, CDR1 is DFQATT and CDR2 SNEGSKA (reference sequence).